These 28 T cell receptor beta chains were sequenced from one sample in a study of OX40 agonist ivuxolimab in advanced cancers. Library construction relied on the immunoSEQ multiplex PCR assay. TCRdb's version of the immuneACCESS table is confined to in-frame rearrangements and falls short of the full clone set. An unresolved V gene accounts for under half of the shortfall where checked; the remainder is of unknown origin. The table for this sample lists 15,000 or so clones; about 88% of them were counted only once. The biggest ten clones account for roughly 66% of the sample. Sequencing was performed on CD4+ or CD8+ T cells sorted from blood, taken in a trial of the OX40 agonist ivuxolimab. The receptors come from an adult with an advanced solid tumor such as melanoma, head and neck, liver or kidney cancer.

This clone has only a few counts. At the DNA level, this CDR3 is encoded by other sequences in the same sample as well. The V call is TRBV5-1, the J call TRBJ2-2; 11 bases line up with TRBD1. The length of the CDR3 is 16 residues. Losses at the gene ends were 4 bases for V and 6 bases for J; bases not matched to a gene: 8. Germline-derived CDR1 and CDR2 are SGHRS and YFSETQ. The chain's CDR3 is CASSQGTGGRAGELFF. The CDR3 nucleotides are TGCGCCAGCAGCCAAGGGACAGGGGGGCGGGCCGGGGAGCTGTTTTTT.

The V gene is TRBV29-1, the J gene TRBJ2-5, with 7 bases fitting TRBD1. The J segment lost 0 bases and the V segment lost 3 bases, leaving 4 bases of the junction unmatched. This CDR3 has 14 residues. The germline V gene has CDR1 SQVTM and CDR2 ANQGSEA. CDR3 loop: CSVERQGDQETQYF. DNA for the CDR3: TGCAGCGTTGAGCGACAGGGTGACCAAGAGACCCAGTACTTC.

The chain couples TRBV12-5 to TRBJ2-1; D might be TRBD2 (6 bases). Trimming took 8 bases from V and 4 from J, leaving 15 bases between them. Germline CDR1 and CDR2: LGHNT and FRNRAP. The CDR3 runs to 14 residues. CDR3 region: CASTPMGLYNEQFF. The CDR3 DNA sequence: TGTGCTAGTACCCCGATGGGACTTTACAATGAGCAGTTCTTC. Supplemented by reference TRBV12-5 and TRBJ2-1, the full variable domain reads DARVTQTPRHKVTEMGQEVTMRCQPILGHNTVFWYRQTMMQGLELLAYFRNRAPLDDSGMPKDRFSAEMPDATLATLKIQPSEPRDSAVYFCASTPMGLYNEQFFGPGTRLTVL.

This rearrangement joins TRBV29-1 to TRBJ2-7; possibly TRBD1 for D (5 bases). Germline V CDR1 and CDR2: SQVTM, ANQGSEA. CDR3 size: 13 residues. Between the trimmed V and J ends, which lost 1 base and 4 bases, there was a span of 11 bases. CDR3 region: CSVEGGQGYEQYF. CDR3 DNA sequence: TGCAGCGTTGAAGGTGGCCAGGGTTACGAGCAGTACTTC.

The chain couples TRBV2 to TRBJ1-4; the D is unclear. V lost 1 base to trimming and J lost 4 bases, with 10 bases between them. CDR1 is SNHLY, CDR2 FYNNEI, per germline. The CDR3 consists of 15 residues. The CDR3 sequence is CASSEEAADNEKLFF. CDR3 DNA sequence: TGTGCCAGCAGTGAAGAGGCCGCTGATAATGAAAAACTGTTTTTT.

CDR3 DNA sequence: TGCGCCAGCAGCTTGGCCGGGCAGGAGAACAATCAGCCCCAGCATTTT. The encoded protein is CASSLAGQENNQPQHF. V gene TRBV5-1 combines with J gene TRBJ1-5; D is ambiguous. In germline, CDR1 is SGHRS, CDR2 YFSETQ. This CDR3 is 16 amino acids long. The V end was cut by 0 bases, the J end by 3 bases, with 13 bases between.

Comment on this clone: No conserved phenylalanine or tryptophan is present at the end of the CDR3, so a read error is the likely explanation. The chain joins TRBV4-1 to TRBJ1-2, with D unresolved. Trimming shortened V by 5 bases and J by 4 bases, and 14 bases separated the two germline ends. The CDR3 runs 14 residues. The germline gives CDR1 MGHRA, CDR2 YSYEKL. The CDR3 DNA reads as TGCGCCAGCAGCGGAATGGACGGAGTCTATGGCTACACCCTC. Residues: CASSGMDGVYGYTL.

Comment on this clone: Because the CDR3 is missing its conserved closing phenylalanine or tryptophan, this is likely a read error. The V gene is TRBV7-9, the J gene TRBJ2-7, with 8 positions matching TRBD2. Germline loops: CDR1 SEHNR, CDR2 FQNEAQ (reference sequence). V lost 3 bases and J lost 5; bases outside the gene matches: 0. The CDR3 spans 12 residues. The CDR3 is CASSFSGDEQYS. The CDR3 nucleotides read TGTGCCAGCAGCTTTAGCGGGGACGAGCAGTACTCC.

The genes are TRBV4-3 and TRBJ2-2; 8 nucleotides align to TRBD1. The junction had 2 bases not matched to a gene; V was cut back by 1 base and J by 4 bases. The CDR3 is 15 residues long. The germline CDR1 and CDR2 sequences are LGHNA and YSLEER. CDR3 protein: CASSQGTGSTGELFF. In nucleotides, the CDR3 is TGCGCCAGCAGCCAAGGGACAGGGAGCACCGGGGAGCTGTTTTTT.

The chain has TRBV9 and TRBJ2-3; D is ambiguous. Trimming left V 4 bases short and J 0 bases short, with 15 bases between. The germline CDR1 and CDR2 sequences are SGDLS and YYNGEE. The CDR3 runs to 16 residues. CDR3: CASSLSGSTSTDTQYF. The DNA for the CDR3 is TGTGCCAGCAGCCTCTCGGGTAGCACTAGCACAGATACGCAGTATTTT.

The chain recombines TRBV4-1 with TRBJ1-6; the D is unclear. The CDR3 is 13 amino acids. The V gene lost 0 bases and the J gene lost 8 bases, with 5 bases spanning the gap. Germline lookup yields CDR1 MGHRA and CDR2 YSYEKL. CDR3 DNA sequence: TGCGCCAGCAGCCAAGATATTGATTCACCCCTCCACTTT. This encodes CASSQDIDSPLHF.

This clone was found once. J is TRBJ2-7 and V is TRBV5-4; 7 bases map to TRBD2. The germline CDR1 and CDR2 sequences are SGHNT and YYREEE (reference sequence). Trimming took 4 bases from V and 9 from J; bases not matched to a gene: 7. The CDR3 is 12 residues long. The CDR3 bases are TGTGCCAGCAGCGTGGCGGGGGAAGGGCAGTACTTC. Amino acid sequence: CASSVAGEGQYF.

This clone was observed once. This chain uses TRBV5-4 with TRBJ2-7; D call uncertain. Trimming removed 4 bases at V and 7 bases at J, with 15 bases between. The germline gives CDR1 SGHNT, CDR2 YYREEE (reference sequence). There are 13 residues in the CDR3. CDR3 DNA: TGTGCCAGCAGCCTCTCGGGCACGGTGGAGCAGTACTTC. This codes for CASSLSGTVEQYF.

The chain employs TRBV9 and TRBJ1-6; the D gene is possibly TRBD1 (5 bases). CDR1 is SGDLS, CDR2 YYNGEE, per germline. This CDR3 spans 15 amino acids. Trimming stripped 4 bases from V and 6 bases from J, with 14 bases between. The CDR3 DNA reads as TGTGCCAGCAGCCCCCACGGGGGTGGTAATTCACCCCTCCACTTT. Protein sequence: CASSPHGGGNSPLHF.

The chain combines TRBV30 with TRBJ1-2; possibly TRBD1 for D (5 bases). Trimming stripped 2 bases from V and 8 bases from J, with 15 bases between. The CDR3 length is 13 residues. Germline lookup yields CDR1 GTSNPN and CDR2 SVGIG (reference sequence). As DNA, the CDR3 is TGTGCCTGGAGTCTCGGGACGGCGGGAGGCTACACCTTC. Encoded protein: CAWSLGTAGGYTF. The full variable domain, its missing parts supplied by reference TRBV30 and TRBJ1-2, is SQTIHQWPATLVQPVGSPLSLECTVEGTSNPNLYWYRQAAGRGLQLLFYSVGIGQISSEVPQNLSASRPQDRQFILSSKKLLLSDSGFYLCAWSLGTAGGYTFGSGTRLTVV.

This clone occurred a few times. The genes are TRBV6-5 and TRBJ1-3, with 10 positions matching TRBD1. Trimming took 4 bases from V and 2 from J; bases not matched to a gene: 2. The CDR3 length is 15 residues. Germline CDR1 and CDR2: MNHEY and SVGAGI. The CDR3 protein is CASSFDRGPGNTIYF. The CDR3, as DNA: TGTGCCAGCAGTTTTGACAGGGGGCCTGGAAACACCATATATTTT.

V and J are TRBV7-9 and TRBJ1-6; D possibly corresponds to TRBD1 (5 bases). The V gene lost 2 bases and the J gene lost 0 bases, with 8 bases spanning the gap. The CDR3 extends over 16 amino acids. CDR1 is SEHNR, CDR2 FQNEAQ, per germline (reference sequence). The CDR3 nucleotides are TGTGCCAGCAGCTTACGGGGGAGCTCCTATAATTCACCCCTCCACTTT. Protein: CASSLRGSSYNSPLHF.

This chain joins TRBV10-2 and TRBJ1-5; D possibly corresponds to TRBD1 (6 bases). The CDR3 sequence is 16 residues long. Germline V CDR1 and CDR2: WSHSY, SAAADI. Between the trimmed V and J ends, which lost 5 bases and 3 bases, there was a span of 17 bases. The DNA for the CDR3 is TGCGCCAGCAGTACGAGGGCAGGGGCTTTCAATCAGCCCCAGCATTTT. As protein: CASSTRAGAFNQPQHF.

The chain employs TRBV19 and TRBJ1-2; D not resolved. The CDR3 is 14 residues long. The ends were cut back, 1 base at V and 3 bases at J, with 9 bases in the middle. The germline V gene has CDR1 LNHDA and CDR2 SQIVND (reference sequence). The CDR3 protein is CASSIVAHDYGYTF. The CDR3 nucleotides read TGTGCCAGTAGTATAGTCGCCCATGACTATGGCTACACCTTC.

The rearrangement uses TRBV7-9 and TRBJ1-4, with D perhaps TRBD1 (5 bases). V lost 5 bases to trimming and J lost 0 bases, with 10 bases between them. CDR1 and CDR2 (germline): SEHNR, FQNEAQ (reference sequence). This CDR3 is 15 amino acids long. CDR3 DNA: TGTGCCAGCAGCCCCGACAGCCCAACTAATGAAAAACTGTTTTTT. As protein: CASSPDSPTNEKLFF.

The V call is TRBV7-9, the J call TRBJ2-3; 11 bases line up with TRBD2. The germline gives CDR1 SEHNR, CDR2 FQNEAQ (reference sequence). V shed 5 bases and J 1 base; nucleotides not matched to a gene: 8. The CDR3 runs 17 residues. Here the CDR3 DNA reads TGTGCCAGCAGCCGGACGACTAGCGGGATAGGCACAGATACGCAGTATTTT. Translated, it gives CASSRTTSGIGTDTQYF.

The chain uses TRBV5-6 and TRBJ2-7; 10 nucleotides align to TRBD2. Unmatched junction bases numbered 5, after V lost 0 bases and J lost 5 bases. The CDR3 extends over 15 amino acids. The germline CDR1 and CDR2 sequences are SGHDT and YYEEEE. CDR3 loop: CASSLGAGGPHEQYF. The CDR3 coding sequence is TGTGCCAGCAGCTTGGGAGCGGGGGGGCCTCACGAGCAGTACTTC.

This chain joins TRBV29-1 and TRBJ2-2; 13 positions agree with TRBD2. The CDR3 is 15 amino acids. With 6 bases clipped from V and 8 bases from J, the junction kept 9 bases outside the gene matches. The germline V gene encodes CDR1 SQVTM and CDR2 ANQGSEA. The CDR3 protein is CSVEWTSGSMGELFF. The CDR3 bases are TGCAGCGTGGAATGGACTAGCGGGAGTATGGGGGAGCTGTTTTTT.

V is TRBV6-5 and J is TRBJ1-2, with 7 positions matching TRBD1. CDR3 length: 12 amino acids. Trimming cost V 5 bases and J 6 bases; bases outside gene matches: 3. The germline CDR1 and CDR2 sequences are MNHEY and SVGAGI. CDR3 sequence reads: CASSRQGDGYTF. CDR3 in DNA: TGTGCCAGCAGTCGCCAGGGGGATGGCTACACCTTC.

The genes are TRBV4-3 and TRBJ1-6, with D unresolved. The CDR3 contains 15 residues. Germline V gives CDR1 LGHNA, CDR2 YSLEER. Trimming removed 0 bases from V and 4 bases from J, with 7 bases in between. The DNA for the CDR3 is TGCGCCAGCAGCCAAGATGCGGGATATAATTCACCCCTCCACTTT. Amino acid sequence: CASSQDAGYNSPLHF.

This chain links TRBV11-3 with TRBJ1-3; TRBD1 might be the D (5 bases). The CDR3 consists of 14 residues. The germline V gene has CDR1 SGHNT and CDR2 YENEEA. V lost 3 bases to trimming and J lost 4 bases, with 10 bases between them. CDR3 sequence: CASSFVGVGNTIYF. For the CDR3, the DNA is TGTGCCAGCAGCTTTGTAGGGGTCGGAAACACCATATATTTT.

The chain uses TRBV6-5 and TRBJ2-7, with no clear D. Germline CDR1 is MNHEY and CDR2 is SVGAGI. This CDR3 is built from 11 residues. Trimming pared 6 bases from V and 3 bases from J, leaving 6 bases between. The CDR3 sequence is CASRVGYEQYF. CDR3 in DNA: TGTGCCAGCAGGGTAGGCTACGAGCAGTACTTC.

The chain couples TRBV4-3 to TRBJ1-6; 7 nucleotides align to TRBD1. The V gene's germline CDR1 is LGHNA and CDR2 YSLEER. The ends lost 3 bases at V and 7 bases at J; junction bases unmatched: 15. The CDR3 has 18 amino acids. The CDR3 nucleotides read TGCGCCAGCAGCCACCTGTCGTCCGGGACAGCAACAAATTCACCCCTCCACTTT. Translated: CASSHLSSGTATNSPLHF.